Shown below are 30 T cell receptor beta chains from a single sample sequenced in a study of a mutant IDH1 vaccine in newly diagnosed glioma. Profiled with immunoSEQ multiplex PCR; TCRdb holds only in-frame clones, not every one. Of about 94,000 clones listed, roughly 89% are singletons. The time point: week 47, end of study. In the vaccine, a single dose held 300 ug of the mutant IDH1 20-mer peptide, along with topical imiquimod. For these TCRs, the target antigens are not known. The source material was PBMCs, sampled from a glioma patient whose treatment included an IDH1 peptide vaccine. The receptors stem from a woman in her 50s with glioma.

J is TRBJ2-7 and V is TRBV5-1; TRBD1 agrees at 8 bases. Germline assignment: CDR1 SGHRS and CDR2 YFSETQ. J lost 2 bases, V lost 0 bases, and 10 bases had no gene match. CDR3 size: 17 residues. The CDR3 DNA follows: TGCGCCAGCAGCTTGGCGCTGGAGACAGGGGATACCTACGAGCAGTACTTC. This translates into CASSLALETGDTYEQYF.

J is TRBJ1-2 and V is TRBV2, with unresolved D. Trimming shortened V by 1 base and J by 4 bases, and 10 bases separated the two germline ends. CDR3 length equals 14 residues. Germline CDR1 reads SNHLY; CDR2 reads FYNNEI. CDR3: CASSEEGRRYGYTF. In nucleotides, the CDR3 is TGTGCCAGCAGTGAAGAGGGCCGGCGCTATGGCTACACCTTC.

CDR3 amino acids: CASSLSSGSSYEQYF. The CDR3 DNA reads TGTGCCAGCAGTTTATCTAGCGGGAGCTCCTACGAGCAGTACTTC. The chain combines TRBV27 with TRBJ2-7; 9 bases are shared with TRBD2. In germline, CDR1 is MNHEY, CDR2 SMNVEV (reference sequence). The CDR3 is 15 amino acids. V dropped 0 bases and J dropped 0; count of bases not matched to a gene: 0.

This clone was found once. The rearrangement links TRBV10-3 to TRBJ2-7; a weak D match, TRBD2 (5 bases). In germline, CDR1 is ENHRY, CDR2 SYGVKD. This CDR3 has 15 residues. Trimming left V 0 bases short and J 3 bases short, with 12 bases between. CDR3 sequence: CAISESISGSYEQYF. The CDR3 DNA reads as TGTGCCATCAGTGAGTCGATATCGGGAAGCTACGAGCAGTACTTC.

This clone was seen a handful of times. V and J are TRBV10-1 and TRBJ2-2; no reliable D call. Germline lookup yields CDR1 WNHNN and CDR2 SYGVQD (reference sequence). This CDR3 spans 14 amino acids. V lost 4 bases, J lost 3 bases, and 9 bases lay in between. This CDR3 is CASSVTADTGELFF. CDR3 coding DNA: TGCGCCAGCAGTGTAACAGCTGACACCGGGGAGCTGTTTTTT.

This chain uses TRBV21-1 with TRBJ2-5. TRBV21-1 corresponds to a pseudogene. The CDR3 is 15 amino acids. In DNA form, the CDR3 reads TGTGCCAGCAGCACCCCTAAAGGCCACCGGGAGACCCAGTACTTC. Its protein product is CASSTPKGHRETQYF.

This sequence joins TRBV5-1 and TRBJ1-2; D is ambiguous. The length of the CDR3 is 13 residues. CDR1 and CDR2 (germline): SGHRS, YFSETQ. V shed 0 bases and J shed 3 bases, with 6 bases lying between them. For the CDR3, the DNA is TGCGCCAGCAGCTTGGGCAACGACTATGGCTACACCTTC. It specifies CASSLGNDYGYTF.

This clone was detected only a few times. The chain carries TRBV2 and TRBJ1-5, with 11 bases that match TRBD1. After removal of 5 bases from V and 6 bases from J, the junction contained 6 bases not matched to a gene. The germline V gene encodes CDR1 SNHLY and CDR2 FYNNEI. The CDR3 sequence is 15 residues long. The CDR3 spells CASSQLGQGAQPQHF. The CDR3 bases are TGTGCCAGCAGTCAACTAGGACAGGGGGCTCAGCCCCAGCATTTT.

The rearrangement joins TRBV5-1 to TRBJ2-7; D gene unclear. The germline CDR1 and CDR2 sequences are SGHRS and YFSETQ. Deletions cut 0 bases from V and 0 bases from J, with 7 bases between. This CDR3 comprises 14 residues. CDR3 nucleotide sequence: TGCGCCAGCAGCTTGGCCGAAACCTCCTACGAGCAGTACTTC. It codes for CASSLAETSYEQYF.

J is TRBJ2-1 and V is TRBV30, with D hard to call. The V gene lost 1 base and the J gene lost 0 bases, with 4 bases spanning the gap. The CDR3 has 13 amino acids. From germline, CDR1 is GTSNPN and CDR2 SVGIG (reference sequence). The CDR3 DNA reads as TGTGCCTGGAGTGGGGGCTCCTACAATGAGCAGTTCTTC. It specifies CAWSGGSYNEQFF. The complete variable domain, with remaining parts taken from reference TRBV30 and TRBJ2-1, reads SQTIHQWPATLVQPVGSPLSLECTVEGTSNPNLYWYRQAAGRGLQLLFYSVGIGQISSEVPQNLSASRPQDRQFILSSKKLLLSDSGFYLCAWSGGSYNEQFFGPGTRLTVL.

The rearrangement links TRBV4-2 to TRBJ2-3; D not certain. Germline CDR1 is LGHNA and CDR2 is YNFKEQ. V lost 1 base and J lost 6, with 17 bases in between. This CDR3 has 16 residues. The DNA for the CDR3 is TGTGCCAGCAGCCAAGGTTCTGGTGGTGGAGTGGATACGCAGTATTTT. Translating gives CASSQGSGGGVDTQYF.

This chain links TRBV12-2 with TRBJ2-1. TRBV12-2 is a pseudogene segment. The CDR3 is 15 amino acids. CDR3: CASRLAMGLNNEQFF. The CDR3 nucleotides read TGTGCAAGTCGCTTAGCGATGGGTCTGAACAATGAGCAGTTCTTC.

The CDR3 region is CASRAGAGGGNEQFF. CDR3 bases: TGTGCCAGCAGGGCTGGAGCGGGAGGTGGCAATGAGCAGTTCTTC. The chain couples TRBV5-4 to TRBJ2-1; 9 nucleotides align to TRBD2. After removal of 5 bases from V and 6 bases from J, the junction contained 9 bases not matched to a gene. Germline lookup yields CDR1 SGHNT and CDR2 YYREEE (reference sequence). The CDR3 runs 15 residues.

The J gene is TRBJ2-1, the V gene TRBV28; maybe TRBD2 (6 bases). CDR1 is MDHEN, CDR2 SYDVKM, per germline. The CDR3 covers 12 residues. V was cut by 2 bases and J by 12 bases, with 11 bases left in between. CDR3 sequence reads: CASSLAGRWQFF. The CDR3 nucleotides read TGTGCCAGCAGTTTAGCGGGGAGGTGGCAGTTCTTC.

This clone was observed a few times. The chain employs TRBV5-1 and TRBJ2-5, with D unclear. From germline, CDR1 is SGHRS and CDR2 YFSETQ. The V end lost 0 bases, the J end lost 3 bases, and 0 bases lay between the germline ends. The CDR3 contains 11 residues. CDR3 amino acids: CASSLEETQYF. The CDR3 nucleotides read TGCGCCAGCAGCTTGGAAGAGACCCAGTACTTC.

The gene calls are TRBV7-9 and TRBJ2-1, with 7 bases identical to TRBD2. CDR1 is SEHNR and CDR2 is FQNEAQ in the germline V gene (reference sequence). V lost 5 bases and J lost 6; bases outside the gene matches: 10. The CDR3 is 15 amino acids. The CDR3 region has the DNA TGTGCCAGCAGCCCTTGGACTAGTCGGCGCAATGAGCAGTTCTTC. It is translated as CASSPWTSRRNEQFF.

The chain has TRBV5-1 and TRBJ2-6; no reliable D call. The ends were cut back, 8 bases at V and 0 bases at J, with 9 bases in the middle. The germline CDR1 and CDR2 sequences are SGHRS and YFSETQ. The length of the CDR3 is 14 residues. The CDR3 DNA reads as TGCGCCAGTGCCACAGCCTCTGGGGCCAACGTCCTGACTTTC. Translating gives CASATASGANVLTF.

The rearrangement joins TRBV30 to TRBJ2-5, with D possibly matching TRBD2 (5 bases). The J call may be incorrect, as the DNA end agrees better with TRBJ2-7. CDR1 and CDR2 from the germline V gene are GTSNPN and SVGIG (reference sequence). This CDR3 region has 14 residues. CDR3 protein: CAWSGSRRRYEQYF. The DNA of the CDR3 is TGTGCCTGGAGTGGGTCGAGACGGAGGTACGAGCAGTACTTC.

This chain connects TRBV7-8 to TRBJ2-2; 11 bases are a match to TRBD2. The V gene's germline CDR1 is SGHVS and CDR2 FQNEAQ. The CDR3 loop spans 16 amino acids. J was trimmed by 8 bases and V by 4 bases; bases with no gene match: 9. This CDR3 reads CASSSKSTSGIGELFF. In DNA form, the CDR3 reads TGTGCCAGCAGCTCAAAATCGACTAGCGGGATAGGGGAGCTGTTTTTT.

This chain connects TRBV5-4 to TRBJ2-1; a possible D gene is TRBD1 (5 bases). The CDR3 contains 15 residues. Germline CDR1 SGHNT, CDR2 YYREEE (reference sequence). V was shortened by 1 base and J by 7 bases, with 15 bases between the two germline ends. This CDR3 reads CASSLQGYPGNEQFF. The CDR3 bases are TGTGCCAGCAGCTTGCAGGGCTACCCTGGAAATGAGCAGTTCTTC.

The chain carries TRBV19 and TRBJ1-3; D is possibly TRBD1 (5 bases). The CDR3 is 14 residues long. Trimming cost V 9 bases and J 3 bases, with 15 bases left between them. Germline CDR1 LNHDA, CDR2 SQIVND (reference sequence). The CDR3 sequence: CASTGGSFGNTIYF. In nucleotides, the CDR3 is TGTGCCAGCACCGGGGGAAGCTTTGGAAACACCATATATTTT.

The rearrangement links TRBV6-1 to TRBJ1-5, with D possibly matching TRBD1 (5 bases). Trimming removed 6 bases at V and 6 bases at J, with 15 bases between. Per germline, CDR1 MNHNS and CDR2 SASEGT. The CDR3 has 14 residues. The CDR3 here is CASRGTGGGQPQHF. CDR3 in DNA: TGTGCCAGCAGGGGGACGGGGGGTGGTCAGCCCCAGCATTTT.

The V gene is TRBV19, the J gene TRBJ2-7; 7 bases map to TRBD2. CDR3 length equals 14 residues. Germline CDR1 reads LNHDA; CDR2 reads SQIVND (reference sequence). V lost 5 bases to trimming and J lost 5 bases; unmatched junction nucleotides: 9. This chain's CDR3 is CASSGRGRHDEQYF. In nucleotides, the CDR3 is TGTGCCAGTAGTGGGAGGGGTCGGCATGACGAGCAGTACTTC.

The chain uses TRBV11-3 and TRBJ2-1; 8 positions agree with TRBD2. From germline, CDR1 is SGHNT and CDR2 YENEEA. The CDR3 covers 14 residues. V lost 1 base and J lost 4; bases outside the gene matches: 0. CDR3 amino acids: CASSLAGGYNEQFF. DNA of the CDR3: TGTGCCAGCAGCTTAGCGGGAGGGTACAATGAGCAGTTCTTC.

This sequence joins TRBV29-1 and TRBJ1-2; a possible D gene is TRBD1 (6 bases). Trimming removed 5 bases at V and 2 bases at J, with 12 bases between. CDR3 length equals 13 residues. Germline assignment: CDR1 SQVTM and CDR2 ANQGSEA. CDR3 protein: CSVPGGQNYGYTF. In nucleotides, the CDR3 is TGCAGCGTTCCCGGGGGACAAAACTATGGCTACACCTTC. Full variable domain (remainder filled in from reference TRBV29-1 and TRBJ1-2): SAVISQKPSRDICQRGTSLTIQCQVDSQVTMMFWYRQQPGQSLTLIATANQGSEATYESGFVIDKFPISRPNLTFSTLTVSNMSPEDSSIYLCSVPGGQNYGYTFGSGTRLTVV.

The count of this clone is one. The genes are TRBV18 and TRBJ2-3; 8 bases line up with TRBD2. V shed 2 bases, J shed 3 bases, and the junction held 1 base outside the gene matches. The CDR3 totals 14 residues. Germline values: CDR1 KGHSH, CDR2 LQKENI. CDR3 DNA sequence: TGTGCCAGCTCACCAGTAGCGGGAACAGATACGCAGTATTTT. It encodes CASSPVAGTDTQYF.

The V gene is TRBV6-6, the J gene TRBJ1-6; 7 bases agree with TRBD1. The V gene end was trimmed by 0 bases and the J gene end by 7 bases; junction bases not matched to a gene: 6. The CDR3 loop spans 16 amino acids. Per germline, CDR1 MNHNY and CDR2 SVGAGI (reference sequence). The CDR3 sequence: CASSYSRGQVNSPLHF. DNA for the CDR3: TGTGCCAGCAGTTACTCAAGAGGACAGGTCAATTCACCCCTCCACTTT.

The chain joins TRBV7-6 to TRBJ2-1; D unresolved. CDR1 is SGHVS and CDR2 is FNYEAQ in the germline V gene. Trimming left V 2 bases short and J 1 base short, with 9 bases between. The CDR3 runs to 15 residues. CDR3 sequence reads: CASSLTHGSYNEQFF. The CDR3 DNA reads as TGTGCCAGCAGCTTAACCCACGGGTCCTACAATGAGCAGTTCTTC.

The chain couples TRBV7-9 to TRBJ2-6; D remains ambiguous. Germline V gene sequence: CDR1 SEHNR, CDR2 FQNEAQ (reference sequence). This CDR3 has 15 residues. V gave up 1 base and J gave up 0 bases, with 4 bases separating them. CDR3: CASSLGISGANVLTF. The CDR3, as DNA: TGTGCCAGCAGCTTAGGAATCTCTGGGGCCAACGTCCTGACTTTC. Filled out from reference TRBV7-9 and TRBJ2-6, the complete variable domain reads DTGVSQNPRHKITKRGQNVTFRCDPISEHNRLYWYRQTLGQGPEFLTYFQNEAQLEKSRLLSDRFSAERPKGSFSTLEIQRTEQGDSAMYLCASSLGISGANVLTFGAGSRLTVL.

J is TRBJ1-1 and V is TRBV6-1; D is unresolved. The CDR3 sequence is 12 residues long. V lost 8 bases, J lost 7 bases, and 14 bases lay in between. Germline V CDR1 and CDR2: MNHNS, SASEGT. The CDR3 region is CASARLRDEAFF. The CDR3 nucleotides read TGTGCCAGCGCTCGCCTCCGGGATGAAGCTTTCTTT.